The rows below give T cell receptor beta chains drawn from one sample of a study of PD-L1 blockade in urothelial cancer. Sequencing was performed with immunoSEQ multiplex PCR; in TCRdb, only in-frame clones are kept and a portion is missing. The sample consists of 45,000 to 60,000 clones, roughly 80% of them appearing once. The specimen comprised PBMCs, sampled around atezolizumab (anti-PD-L1) treatment. These receptors originate from a man aged 45-65 years with urothelial cancer. CDR3s include the opening cysteine and the closing phenylalanine or tryptophan. Fields, in order: V gene, J gene, CDR3 protein.

v_call: TRBV18; j_call: TRBJ2-2; cdr3_aa: CASSPLAGSTGELFF
v_call: TRBV11-2; j_call: TRBJ2-1; cdr3_aa: CASSSLTGRGGYNEQFF
v_call: TRBV5-1; j_call: TRBJ1-3; cdr3_aa: CASSSRDTGNTIYF
v_call: TRBV29-1; j_call: TRBJ1-2; cdr3_aa: CSVVEGSNYGYTF
v_call: TRBV28; j_call: TRBJ1-2; cdr3_aa: CASRSTGSYGYTF
v_call: TRBV7-9; j_call: TRBJ2-5; cdr3_aa: CASAKGDRGGTQYF
v_call: TRBV7-3; j_call: TRBJ2-7; cdr3_aa: CASSLAGGDYEQYF
v_call: TRBV7-3; j_call: TRBJ1-3; cdr3_aa: CASSPRTGAGDTIYF
v_call: TRBV7-3; j_call: TRBJ2-7; cdr3_aa: CASSLTRGPYEQYF
v_call: TRBV9; j_call: TRBJ2-1; cdr3_aa: CASSLPPAYNEQFF
v_call: TRBV2; j_call: TRBJ2-2; cdr3_aa: CATSGQGNTGELFF
v_call: TRBV28; j_call: TRBJ1-2; cdr3_aa: CASSLSAGGYTF
v_call: TRBV28; j_call: TRBJ1-1; cdr3_aa: CASSLARGRNTEAFF
v_call: TRBV6-5; j_call: TRBJ1-2; cdr3_aa: CASSTKTGGYGYTF
v_call: TRBV29-1; j_call: TRBJ1-2; cdr3_aa: CSVEDRGTRSYTF
v_call: TRBV19; j_call: TRBJ1-3; cdr3_aa: CASSLSTGGNTIYF
v_call: TRBV11-2; j_call: TRBJ2-7; cdr3_aa: CASSPRLGRDRSYEQYF
v_call: TRBV11-2; j_call: TRBJ1-1; cdr3_aa: CASSLFQGLEAFF
v_call: TRBV9; j_call: TRBJ2-1; cdr3_aa: CASSRLPEAYNEQFF
v_call: TRBV5-4; j_call: TRBJ2-7; cdr3_aa: CASSSGLAVDEQYF
v_call: TRBV11-2; j_call: TRBJ2-7; cdr3_aa: CASSLIRTGRSGEQYF
v_call: TRBV5-1; j_call: TRBJ2-3; cdr3_aa: CASSLRGGAIRTDTQYF
v_call: TRBV5-1; j_call: TRBJ1-1; cdr3_aa: CASSLDLNTEAFF
v_call: TRBV14; j_call: TRBJ2-3; cdr3_aa: CASSAMRPSSADTQYF
v_call: TRBV29-1; j_call: TRBJ2-2; cdr3_aa: CSVLAGVTGELFF
v_call: TRBV2; j_call: TRBJ1-1; cdr3_aa: CASRADRNTEAFF
v_call: TRBV10-3; j_call: TRBJ2-5; cdr3_aa: CAISGEVQGGTQYF
v_call: TRBV7-8; j_call: TRBJ1-1; cdr3_aa: CASNDRGNTEAFF
v_call: TRBV7-6; j_call: TRBJ1-4; cdr3_aa: CASSSVSGSGKLFF
v_call: TRBV11-2; j_call: TRBJ1-1; cdr3_aa: CASGEQGEGNTEAFF
v_call: TRBV6-6; j_call: TRBJ1-2; cdr3_aa: CASSYGGALNYGYTF
v_call: TRBV7-2; j_call: TRBJ1-2; cdr3_aa: CASSPDRVLNYGYTF
v_call: TRBV5-1; j_call: TRBJ2-7; cdr3_aa: CASSGATGGSEQYF
v_call: TRBV5-1; j_call: TRBJ1-4; cdr3_aa: CASSADSTNEKLFF
v_call: TRBV19; j_call: TRBJ2-7; cdr3_aa: CASSHLSAGEQYF
v_call: TRBV5-4; j_call: TRBJ2-6; cdr3_aa: CASSQGGTGSGANVLTF
v_call: TRBV5-1; j_call: TRBJ2-3; cdr3_aa: CASSLGGGDTDTQYF
v_call: TRBV4-1; j_call: TRBJ2-1; cdr3_aa: CASSQEEGSYNEQFF
v_call: TRBV19; j_call: TRBJ2-1; cdr3_aa: CASSIRTVSSYNEQFF
v_call: TRBV28; j_call: TRBJ1-5; cdr3_aa: CASSTPGGSNQPQHF
v_call: TRBV6-1; j_call: TRBJ2-1; cdr3_aa: CASSFGRLNEQFF
v_call: TRBV4-1; j_call: TRBJ1-1; cdr3_aa: CASSQGDRVGNTEAFF
v_call: TRBV5-1; j_call: TRBJ2-1; cdr3_aa: CASSLFPGNEQFF
v_call: TRBV11-2; j_call: TRBJ2-3; cdr3_aa: CASSLGTSPDTQYF
v_call: TRBV6-5; j_call: TRBJ2-7; cdr3_aa: CASSRTSGSYEQYF
v_call: TRBV11-2; j_call: TRBJ1-4; cdr3_aa: CASSRDRVGEKLFF
v_call: TRBV6-6; j_call: TRBJ1-1; cdr3_aa: CASTSRRGDTEAFF
v_call: TRBV6-6; j_call: TRBJ1-1; cdr3_aa: CASILGGANTEAFF
v_call: TRBV5-1; j_call: TRBJ2-3; cdr3_aa: CASSLGGTSGTDTQYF
v_call: TRBV12-5; j_call: TRBJ1-1; cdr3_aa: CASGVQGATEAFF
v_call: TRBV7-9; j_call: TRBJ2-3; cdr3_aa: CASSLAGGTDTQYF
v_call: TRBV6-5; j_call: TRBJ1-4; cdr3_aa: CASSRQGVNEKLFF
v_call: TRBV7-3; j_call: TRBJ1-3; cdr3_aa: CASSLTGVPGNTIYF
v_call: TRBV30; j_call: TRBJ2-3; cdr3_aa: CAWNPLIVGRAVIDTQYF
v_call: TRBV7-8; j_call: TRBJ1-2; cdr3_aa: CASSPRTVANYGYTF
v_call: TRBV6-6; j_call: TRBJ1-2; cdr3_aa: CASSYSAGRDYGYTF
v_call: TRBV14; j_call: TRBJ2-5; cdr3_aa: CATGTVQETQYF
v_call: TRBV5-1; j_call: TRBJ2-1; cdr3_aa: CASSRDPGLHNEQFF
v_call: TRBV6-4; j_call: TRBJ2-3; cdr3_aa: CASSDLGGGPTDTQYF
v_call: TRBV6-1; j_call: TRBJ2-5; cdr3_aa: CASSDHGSPSGETQYF